The clone carrying this TCR beta chain has only one observation. The table came from immunoSEQ multiplex PCR; TCRdb's copy has only in-frame clones and leaves some out. This sample has about 85,000 clones, with about 86% found just once. These data are taken from a study of T cell responses to AZD1222 COVID-19 vaccine. This CDR3 has 14 residues. Germline V CDR1 and CDR2: MNHNS, SASEGT. Deletions cut 1 base from V and 0 bases from J, with 7 bases between. The origin of this receptor is an adult in good health. The sequencing here drew on peripheral blood, taken on day 0 of AZD1222 vaccination. The J gene is TRBJ2-7, the V gene TRBV6-1; unclear D gene. CDR3 in DNA: TGTGCCAGCAGTGAAGTTACCAGCTCCTACGAGCAGTACTTC. It yields the protein CASSEVTSSYEQYF.